The 21 T cell receptor beta chains below come from one sample, sequenced in a study of OX40 agonist ivuxolimab in advanced cancers. Assay: immunoSEQ multiplex PCR; the TCRdb copy retains only in-frame clones and omits some. The table records about 160,000 clones, 90% to 95% of them present only once. Sequencing was performed on CD4+ or CD8+ T cells sorted from blood, taken in a trial of the OX40 agonist ivuxolimab. All receptors derive from an adult with an advanced solid tumor such as melanoma, head and neck, liver or kidney cancer.

V is TRBV29-1 and J is TRBJ2-5; 9 bases align to TRBD1. CDR3 size: 14 residues. V dropped 6 bases and J dropped 5; count of bases not matched to a gene: 10. Germline lookup yields CDR1 SQVTM and CDR2 ANQGSEA. The CDR3 region is CSVDGTGKRETQYF. CDR3 coding DNA: TGCAGCGTGGACGGGACAGGGAAGAGGGAGACCCAGTACTTC. The full variable domain, completed using reference TRBV29-1 and TRBJ2-5, is SAVISQKPSRDICQRGTSLTIQCQVDSQVTMMFWYRQQPGQSLTLIATANQGSEATYESGFVIDKFPISRPNLTFSTLTVSNMSPEDSSIYLCSVDGTGKRETQYFGPGTRLLVL.

This clone was found once. V and J are TRBV30 and TRBJ1-1; D ambiguous. Per germline, CDR1 GTSNPN and CDR2 SVGIG (reference sequence). CDR3 size: 15 residues. The germline V and J ends were trimmed by 4 bases and 1 base, with 16 bases remaining between them. CDR3 residues: CAWKAWLSQNTEAFF. The CDR3 bases are TGTGCCTGGAAGGCATGGCTCAGTCAGAACACTGAAGCTTTCTTT.

J is TRBJ2-7 and V is TRBV15, with 8 nucleotides matching TRBD1. Germline lookup yields CDR1 LNHNV and CDR2 YYDKDF (reference sequence). This CDR3 has 15 amino acids. V lost 3 bases to trimming and J lost 6 bases; unmatched junction nucleotides: 10. CDR3 protein: CATSRGGRGQREQYF. CDR3 nucleotide sequence: TGTGCCACCAGCAGGGGGGGCAGGGGGCAACGCGAGCAGTACTTC.

The rearrangement links TRBV5-6 to TRBJ2-7; 10 bases match TRBD1. Germline trimming cut 2 bases from V and 5 bases from J; bases unmatched to any gene: 4. This CDR3 is built from 14 residues. Germline loops: CDR1 SGHDT, CDR2 YYEEEE. CDR3 residues: CASSFWDRGHEQYF. The CDR3 DNA reads as TGTGCCAGCAGCTTCTGGGACAGGGGCCACGAGCAGTACTTC.

The chain combines TRBV11-2 with TRBJ2-7, with unresolved D. Trimming removed 1 base at V and 3 bases at J, with 10 bases between. Per the germline V gene, CDR1 is SGHAT and CDR2 is FQNNGV. This CDR3 has 14 amino acids. CDR3 sequence reads: CASSLAADFYEQYF. CDR3 DNA: TGTGCCAGCAGCTTAGCCGCAGACTTCTACGAGCAGTACTTC.

This clone was seen just once. V and J are TRBV25-1 and TRBJ2-7, with TRBD1 matching over 9 bases. The CDR3 runs 13 residues. Germline trimming cut 6 bases from V and 7 bases from J; bases unmatched to any gene: 7. The germline V gene has CDR1 MGHDK and CDR2 SYGVNS. The CDR3 spells CASRGQGLSEQYF. The CDR3 DNA sequence: TGTGCCAGCAGGGGACAGGGTTTGTCGGAGCAGTACTTC.

This chain joins TRBV27 and TRBJ2-5, with D possibly being TRBD1 (6 bases). The CDR3 has 14 amino acids. V lost 6 bases to trimming and J lost 5 bases, with 16 bases between them. Looked up from germline, CDR1 is MNHEY and CDR2 is SMNVEV (reference sequence). CDR3 coding DNA: TGTGCCAGCAGGCTCACAGGGTCGAGGGAGACCCAGTACTTC. The encoded protein is CASRLTGSRETQYF.

This clone was seen just once. The rearrangement joins TRBV6-5 to TRBJ2-1; D remains unclear. With 0 bases removed from V and 3 bases from J, the gap between germline ends came to 6 bases. The germline gives CDR1 MNHEY, CDR2 SVGAGI. CDR3 size: 14 residues. The CDR3, as DNA: TGTGCCAGCAGTTACTCTACGGGCTACAATGAGCAGTTCTTC. Amino acid sequence: CASSYSTGYNEQFF.

The chain couples TRBV5-1 to TRBJ1-1; possibly TRBD1 for D (5 bases). Germline CDR1 and CDR2: SGHRS and YFSETQ. The germline V and J ends were trimmed by 0 bases and 8 bases, with 11 bases remaining between them. The CDR3 is made up of 13 amino acids. The CDR3 spells CASSLGGFGEAFF. The CDR3 DNA sequence: TGCGCCAGCAGCTTGGGGGGGTTTGGAGAAGCTTTCTTT. Looking up the rest from reference TRBV5-1 and TRBJ1-1 gives the full variable domain: KAGVTQTPRYLIKTRGQQVTLSCSPISGHRSVSWYQQTPGQGLQFLFEYFSETQRNKGNFPGRFSGRQFSNSRSEMNVSTLELGDSALYLCASSLGGFGEAFFGQGTRLTVV.

The rearrangement joins TRBV19 to TRBJ2-3, with D possibly being TRBD1 or TRBD2 (5 bases each). The CDR3 has 17 amino acids. The germline V gene has CDR1 LNHDA and CDR2 SQIVND (reference sequence). Deletions cut 5 bases from V and 7 bases from J, with 25 bases between. The CDR3 nucleotides read TGTGCCAGTAGTTCCCCGGGACGGCTGGGGATAGGGAATACGCAGTATTTT. Residues: CASSSPGRLGIGNTQYF.

The chain recombines TRBV4-3 with TRBJ1-6; a possible D gene is TRBD1 (5 bases). The CDR3 is made up of 16 amino acids. Germline-derived CDR1 and CDR2 are LGHNA and YSLEER. The ends were cut back, 1 base at V and 5 bases at J, with 12 bases in the middle. The CDR3 protein is CASSQGGVGDNSPLHF. The CDR3 DNA sequence: TGCGCCAGCAGCCAAGGGGGGGTCGGTGATAATTCACCCCTCCACTTT.

This chain uses TRBV19 with TRBJ1-5; D call uncertain. Trimming cost V 7 bases and J 4 bases, with 20 bases left between them. There are 16 residues in the CDR3. Germline V gene data show CDR1 as LNHDA and CDR2 as SQIVND (reference sequence). The CDR3 loop reads CASNPRPRTGNQPQHF. The CDR3 DNA reads TGTGCCAGTAATCCCAGGCCCAGGACGGGGAATCAGCCCCAGCATTTT.

There are a few counts of this clone. V gene TRBV10-3 combines with J gene TRBJ2-1, with TRBD1 matching 7 bases. J gave up 3 bases and V 8 bases, and 4 bases lay outside the gene matches. Germline lookup yields CDR1 ENHRY and CDR2 SYGVKD. The CDR3 length is 13 residues. The DNA for the CDR3 is TGTGCCATCGGGGCAGGGGGCTACAATGAGCAGTTCTTC. Translated, it gives CAIGAGGYNEQFF.

The chain carries TRBV28 and TRBJ1-1, with D perhaps TRBD1 (6 bases). Trimming took 6 bases from V and 1 from J, leaving 15 bases between them. There are 15 residues in the CDR3. Germline-derived CDR1 and CDR2 are MDHEN and SYDVKM. CDR3 sequence (DNA): TGTGCCAGCAGCCACAGGGTAAAGGGGAACACTGAAGCTTTCTTT. Translating gives CASSHRVKGNTEAFF.

V is TRBV19 and J is TRBJ1-4; D is unclear. Trimming removed 3 bases at V and 8 bases at J, with 19 bases between. CDR3 length: 16 amino acids. Germline V CDR1 and CDR2: LNHDA, SQIVND (reference sequence). The CDR3: CASSINSPGLGEKLFF. The CDR3 coding sequence is TGTGCCAGTAGTATTAATTCCCCAGGTTTAGGGGAAAAACTGTTTTTT.

This sequence joins TRBV6-5 and TRBJ1-5; D gene unclear. The germline V and J ends were trimmed by 2 bases and 2 bases, with 7 bases remaining between them. This CDR3 region has 14 residues. Germline V gene data show CDR1 as MNHEY and CDR2 as SVGAGI. The CDR3 here is CASSYRRGNQPQHF. CDR3 DNA sequence: TGTGCCAGCAGTTACCGGAGGGGCAATCAGCCCCAGCATTTT.

The chain uses TRBV4-2 and TRBJ1-1, with D uncertain. The CDR3 totals 13 residues. V gave up 7 bases and J gave up 3 bases, with 12 bases separating them. Per germline, CDR1 LGHNA and CDR2 YNFKEQ. In nucleotides, the CDR3 is TGTGCCAGCACCCCGACGGGGTACACTGAAGCTTTCTTT. Protein product: CASTPTGYTEAFF.

The gene calls are TRBV4-2 and TRBJ2-7; D may be TRBD2 (5 bases). The CDR3 has 15 amino acids. Trimming removed 1 base from V and 6 bases from J, with 16 bases in between. CDR1 is LGHNA, CDR2 YNFKEQ, per germline. CDR3 amino acids: CASSQGPNSGGEQYF. CDR3 DNA: TGTGCCAGCAGCCAAGGCCCCAATTCCGGAGGCGAGCAGTACTTC.

Here the CDR3 reads CASSQSPGNSPLHF. DNA for the CDR3: TGTGCCAGCTCCCAATCCCCAGGGAATTCACCCCTCCACTTT. This rearrangement joins TRBV18 to TRBJ1-6, with a possible D match to TRBD1 (5 bases). The CDR3 consists of 14 residues. CDR1 and CDR2 from the germline V gene are KGHSH and LQKENI. Trimming took 6 bases from V and 7 from J, leaving 13 bases between them. Full variable domain (missing parts from reference TRBV18 and TRBJ1-6): NAGVMQNPRHLVRRRGQEARLRCSPMKGHSHVYWYRQLPEEGLKFMVYLQKENIIDESGMPKERFSAEFPKEGPSILRIQQVVRGDSAAYFCASSQSPGNSPLHFGNGTRLTVT.

The chain joins TRBV19 to TRBJ1-2, with D possibly being TRBD1 (6 bases). Germline assignment: CDR1 LNHDA and CDR2 SQIVND (reference sequence). The CDR3 is made up of 14 amino acids. Trimming cost V 5 bases and J 6 bases, with 16 bases left between them. The CDR3 is CASSPHRAEDGYTF. As DNA, the CDR3 is TGTGCCAGTAGTCCCCACAGGGCAGAGGATGGCTACACCTTC.

The J gene is TRBJ2-5, the V gene TRBV9; D is unresolved. The ends were cut back, 3 bases at V and 2 bases at J, with 11 bases in the middle. The CDR3 runs 14 residues. The germline V gene encodes CDR1 SGDLS and CDR2 YYNGEE. This CDR3 is CASSARSAQETQYF. DNA for the CDR3: TGTGCCAGCAGCGCTAGGAGTGCACAAGAGACCCAGTACTTC.